Listed below are T cell receptor beta chains from one sample, sequenced in a study of a mutant IDH1 vaccine in newly diagnosed glioma. Their antigens remain unidentified. The assay was immunoSEQ multiplex PCR, and TCRdb's table has in-frame clones only and misses some. Of 40,000 or so clones listed, around three quarters are singletons. The specimen comprised PBMCs, sampled from a glioma patient whose treatment included an IDH1 peptide vaccine. These receptors were collected from a man in his forties or fifties with glioma. The CDR3 runs from the conserved cysteine through the conserved F or W. A D gene is named only where the DNA matches it firmly. Size tells how often a clone was seen (once, few, many) or the class of an expanded clone, and some rows leave it out.

CDR3 DNA: TGTGCCAGCAGCCAGACAAACACCGGGGAGCTGTTTTTT
CDR3 protein: CASSQTNTGELFF
D gene: -
V gene: TRBV6-5
clone size: -
J gene: TRBJ2-2

CDR3 DNA: TGTGCCAGCAGTTTGCAGTTGAACACTGAAGCTTTCTTT
CDR3 protein: CASSLQLNTEAFF
D gene: -
V gene: TRBV28
clone size: -
J gene: TRBJ1-1

CDR3 DNA: TGTGCCAGCAGCCCAACTAGCGGGGGGGACAATGAGCAGTTCTTC
CDR3 protein: CASSPTSGGDNEQFF
D gene: TRBD2
V gene: TRBV7-9
clone size: -
J gene: TRBJ2-1

CDR3 DNA: TGCGCCAGCAGCACGGGGACCCCGGGGGACACCATATATTTT
CDR3 protein: CASSTGTPGDTIYF
D gene: -
V gene: TRBV5-1
clone size: -
J gene: TRBJ1-3

CDR3 DNA: TGTGCCAGCTCACCACAGGGGAGGAACACTGAAGCTTTCTTT
CDR3 protein: CASSPQGRNTEAFF
D gene: -
V gene: TRBV18
clone size: -
J gene: TRBJ1-1

CDR3 DNA: TGCAGCGTCAAAACAGGGACACTAAACTATGGCTACACCTTC
CDR3 protein: CSVKTGTLNYGYTF
D gene: -
V gene: TRBV29-1
clone size: -
J gene: TRBJ1-2

CDR3 DNA: TGTGCCAGTAGTATATTAATCTGGGGAGTGAACACCGGGGAGCTGTTTTTT
CDR3 protein: CASSILIWGVNTGELFF
D gene: -
V gene: TRBV19
clone size: -
J gene: TRBJ2-2

CDR3 DNA: TGTGCCAGCAGTTACCCCGGGACAGGGTACAATGAGCAGTTCTTC
CDR3 protein: CASSYPGTGYNEQFF
D gene: TRBD1
V gene: TRBV6-6
clone size: -
J gene: TRBJ2-1

CDR3 DNA: TGCGCCAGCAGCTTGAATGGTGGGTACCCCGACAATTCACCCCTCCACTTT
CDR3 protein: CASSLNGGYPDNSPLHF
D gene: -
V gene: TRBV5-1
clone size: -
J gene: TRBJ1-6

CDR3 DNA: TGTGCCAGCAGTTCATCGGGACAGGCACGAGGAGCTTTCTTT
CDR3 protein: CASSSSGQARGAFF
D gene: TRBD1
V gene: TRBV6-5
clone size: few
J gene: TRBJ1-1

CDR3 DNA: TGCGCCAGCAGCTTGGAATGGAACACCGGGGAGCTGTTTTTT
CDR3 protein: CASSLEWNTGELFF
D gene: -
V gene: TRBV5-1
clone size: -
J gene: TRBJ2-2

CDR3 DNA: TGTGCCAGCAGCCAAGAAACTAGCGGCTCCTACGAGCAGTACTTC
CDR3 protein: CASSQETSGSYEQYF
D gene: TRBD2
V gene: TRBV4-2
clone size: -
J gene: TRBJ2-7

CDR3 DNA: TGTGCCACCAGCAGAGGTGGGGCCAACGTCCTGACTTTC
CDR3 protein: CATSRGGANVLTF
D gene: -
V gene: TRBV15
clone size: once
J gene: TRBJ2-6

CDR3 DNA: TGTGCCAGCAGCCCCTCCAACAGGGGGAGACCGTTCATGAACACTGAAGCTTTCTTT
CDR3 protein: CASSPSNRGRPFMNTEAFF
D gene: TRBD1
V gene: TRBV7-2
clone size: -
J gene: TRBJ1-1

CDR3 DNA: TGTGCCAGCAGCGCCCCGGGACACAACAATGAGCAGTTCTTC
CDR3 protein: CASSAPGHNNEQFF
D gene: -
V gene: TRBV9
clone size: -
J gene: TRBJ2-1

CDR3 DNA: TGCGCCAGCAGTGTAGGGGGCAAAGAGACTGAAGCTTTCTTT
CDR3 protein: CASSVGGKETEAFF
D gene: TRBD1
V gene: TRBV5-1
clone size: few
J gene: TRBJ1-1

CDR3 DNA: TGTGCCAGCAGTCTAGACGGACGAGTTGGCTACACCTTC
CDR3 protein: CASSLDGRVGYTF
D gene: -
V gene: TRBV6-1
clone size: -
J gene: TRBJ1-2